This is a list of T cell receptor beta chains from one sample in a study of shared clonotypes between healthy human individuals. Sequenced by immunoSEQ multiplex PCR; TCRdb stores in-frame clones only, minus some. The profile covers about 2 million clones, with about 95% appearing a single time and 1.2% taken by the ten largest. The sample comprised naive CD8+ T cells sorted from blood. These receptors originate from a man aged 18 to 29 in good health. CDR3s include the opening cysteine and the closing phenylalanine or tryptophan. The D gene is left open where the match is weak.

J | V | D | CDR3
TRBJ2-7 | TRBV5-1 | . | CASSISSYEQYF
TRBJ2-7 | TRBV10-1 | . | CASSESLGPGEQYF
TRBJ2-7 | TRBV7-9 | . | CASSLAVFYGSSYEQYF
TRBJ1-6 | TRBV28 | . | CASSFSGPLHF
TRBJ1-3 | TRBV11-2 | . | CASSLPGSSGNTIYF
TRBJ2-7 | TRBV5-8 | . | CASSLGQGSYEQYF
TRBJ2-2 | TRBV9 | TRBD1 | CASSVGGGDTGELFF
TRBJ2-3 | TRBV14 | . | CASSQDKVTDTQYF
TRBJ2-1 | TRBV5-6 | . | CASSFGREQFF
TRBJ2-2 | TRBV4-3 | TRBD2 | CASSQDWPGGAGELFF
TRBJ2-2 | TRBV27 | TRBD2 | CASSPPSGMFTGELFF
TRBJ2-5 | TRBV9 | . | CASSLGQGQETQYF
TRBJ2-7 | TRBV6-1 | TRBD1 | CASSEALVGQGNYEQYF
TRBJ2-5 | TRBV5-1 | . | CASSSSTVTRAGETQYF
TRBJ2-7 | TRBV7-9 | . | CASSSTTGKPTYEQYF
TRBJ1-1 | TRBV2 | . | CASSDGTGPEAFF
TRBJ2-7 | TRBV30 | . | CAWSVLVSGNLYEQYF
TRBJ2-4 | TRBV27 | TRBD1 | CASSPGQERGIQYF
TRBJ2-1 | TRBV7-7 | . | CASSLENLYEQFF
TRBJ2-1 | TRBV10-3 | . | CAISGDLYNEQFF
TRBJ2-7 | TRBV27 | TRBD1 | CASSLGQGREQYF
TRBJ2-3 | TRBV5-1 | TRBD2 | CASSSTGGPRTDTQYF
TRBJ2-5 | TRBV28 | TRBD2 | CASSSLDPRVGGKETQYF
TRBJ1-2 | TRBV28 | TRBD1 | CATRDRYGYTF
TRBJ2-5 | TRBV19 | . | CASSEDGEETQYF
TRBJ1-2 | TRBV6-5 | TRBD1 | CASSYSQGADGYTF
TRBJ2-7 | TRBV11-2 | TRBD1 | CASSLVRDSYEQYF
TRBJ1-1 | TRBV6-5 | TRBD1 | CASSYSTGGYDSEAFF
TRBJ2-2 | TRBV7-3 | TRBD2 | CASSSSSGGNTGELFF
TRBJ1-2 | TRBV19 | . | CASMSNRLIGYTF
TRBJ2-7 | TRBV9 | . | CASSVGLGSYEQYF